This TCR beta chain is drawn from a study of Graves' ophthalmopathy and Graves' hyperthyroidism. The V end lost 5 bases, the J end lost 8 bases, and 21 bases lay between the germline ends. The germline gives CDR1 SEHNR, CDR2 FQNEAQ (reference sequence). The CDR3 extends over 16 amino acids. This clonotype was counted only a few times. Newly diagnosed, the hyperthyroidism patients had under 2 months' duration and were aged 18 to 65. The diagnosis was founded upon clinical symptoms, serum thyroxine, TRAb, thyroid ultrasound and orbital computed tomography. RNA transcripts yielded amplified TCR beta CDR3 regions. RT-PCR in the first round used HTBI primers; a second-round multiplex PCR followed. TCRdb fed the multiplex PCR reads into MiXCR, producing one record per CDR3 protein. The top ten hold around 10% of the sample, which has about 1.2 million distinct CDR3 sequences, around a third seen once.

The clonotype comes from an adult man with Graves' hyperthyroidism. V gene TRBV7-9 combines with J gene TRBJ2-2; tentative D call: TRBD1 (6 bases). The source material was peripheral blood or thyroid tissue (not recorded which). CDR3 residues: CASSQGPGQPRGELFF. DNA of the CDR3: TGTGCCAGCAGCCAAGGGCCGGGACAACCTAGGGGGGAGCTGTTTTTT.